These 12 T cell receptor beta chains originate from one sample sequenced in a study of identical twins. Via MiXCR, TCRdb re-called the 5' RACE reads, giving one row per CDR3 protein. This table has 1.5 million to 2 million distinct CDR3 sequences, 25% to 35% appearing once. Sequencing input: cord blood. These receptors originate from a newborn girl in good health.

In its sample, this clonotype was seen a few times. V and J are TRBV20-1 and TRBJ2-3, with 11 bases that match TRBD2. The J segment lost 6 bases and the V segment lost 0 bases, leaving 2 bases of the junction unmatched. Per germline, CDR1 DFQATT and CDR2 SNEGSKA (reference sequence). The CDR3 is made up of 14 amino acids. CDR3 DNA: TGCAGTGCTAGAGATAGCGGGAGGGACGATACGCAGTATTTT. Translated: CSARDSGRDDTQYF.

This clonotype appeared many times. The V and J genes are TRBV28 and TRBJ2-7; possibly TRBD1 or TRBD2 for D (5 bases each). Germline CDR1 is MDHEN and CDR2 is SYDVKM. The CDR3 totals 12 residues. V was pared by 7 bases and J by 3 bases, with 10 bases between. In nucleotides, the CDR3 is TGTGCCAGCACCTGGGACGGCTACGAGCAGTACTTC. Amino acids: CASTWDGYEQYF.

The chain carries TRBV2 and TRBJ2-1, with 12 bases lining up with TRBD2. V trimming: 5 bases; J trimming: 9 bases; junction bases outside the gene matches: 5. The CDR3 has 14 amino acids. The germline V gene has CDR1 SNHLY and CDR2 FYNNEI. CDR3 amino acids: CASSRLAGGVEQFF. CDR3 nucleotide sequence: TGTGCCAGCAGTCGGCTAGCGGGAGGGGTTGAGCAGTTCTTC.

The chain is built from TRBV14 and TRBJ2-5, with D uncertain. With 2 bases removed from V and 5 bases from J, the gap between germline ends came to 6 bases. The CDR3 runs to 12 residues. The V gene's germline CDR1 is SGHDN and CDR2 FVKESK. The CDR3 reads CASSQWSETQYF. The CDR3 DNA reads TGTGCCAGCAGCCAATGGTCCGAGACCCAGTACTTC. Full variable domain (remainder filled in from reference TRBV14 and TRBJ2-5): EAGVTQFPSHSVIEKGQTVTLRCDPISGHDNLYWYRRVMGKEIKFLLHFVKESKQDESGMPNNRFLAERTGGTYSTLKVQPAELEDSGVYFCASSQWSETQYFGPGTRLLVL.

This clonotype was counted between two and nine times. The chain couples TRBV29-1 to TRBJ1-1, with 8 bases that match TRBD1. Per germline, CDR1 SQVTM and CDR2 ANQGSEA. J gave up 4 bases and V 7 bases, and 2 bases lay outside the gene matches. This CDR3 comprises 11 residues. DNA for the CDR3: TGCAGCGGTGACAGGGGCACTGAAGCTTTCTTT. The encoded protein is CSGDRGTEAFF.

The rearrangement links TRBV5-1 to TRBJ2-5; 8 positions match TRBD2. Judging by the DNA end, TRBJ2-7 fits better; the J call may be wrong. The CDR3 extends over 15 amino acids. Germline CDR1 reads SGHRS; CDR2 reads YFSETQ. CDR3: CASSSWRGDDNEQYF. As DNA, the CDR3 is TGCGCCAGCAGCTCGTGGCGGGGGGATGACAACGAGCAGTACTTC.

This clonotype was seen only a few times. This rearrangement joins TRBV20-1 to TRBJ1-5, with no clear D. This CDR3 spans 13 amino acids. Trimming pared 5 bases from V and 4 bases from J, leaving 12 bases between. Germline V gene lookup returns CDR1 DFQATT and CDR2 SNEGSKA (reference sequence). The CDR3 reads CSALVRWNQPQHF. Written as DNA, the CDR3 is TGCAGTGCTCTAGTCAGGTGGAATCAGCCCCAGCATTTT.

Worth noting for this clonotype: The junction differs from germline at one of its ends, possibly a read error. The chain links TRBV3-1 to TRBJ2-5; D gene uncertain. Near its end, the DNA agrees better with TRBJ2-7, so the J call may be wrong. Germline loops: CDR1 LGHDT, CDR2 YNNKEL (reference sequence). The CDR3 loop spans 11 amino acids. The CDR3 DNA is TGTGTCAGCAGCCAAGTATACGAGCAGTACTTC. This codes for CVSSQVYEQYF.

This clonotype turned up a few times. The chain carries TRBV28 and TRBJ2-7; no definite D call. The length of the CDR3 is 13 residues. Per germline, CDR1 MDHEN and CDR2 SYDVKM. Trimming removed 7 bases at V and 0 bases at J, with 10 bases between. CDR3: CASKVGVSYEQYF. CDR3 sequence (DNA): TGTGCCAGCAAGGTCGGCGTCTCCTACGAGCAGTACTTC.

This clonotype was recorded many times. This rearrangement joins TRBV28 to TRBJ2-7, with D perhaps TRBD1 (7 bases). CDR3 length: 17 residues. V was shortened by 2 bases and J by 2 bases, with 19 bases between the two germline ends. CDR1 and CDR2 (germline): MDHEN, SYDVKM. The CDR3 sequence: CASSLKWWRDSTYEQYF. The DNA of the CDR3 is TGTGCCAGCAGTTTAAAATGGTGGCGGGACAGCACCTACGAGCAGTACTTC. Looking up the rest from reference TRBV28 and TRBJ2-7 gives the full variable domain: DVKVTQSSRYLVKRTGEKVFLECVQDMDHENMFWYRQDPGLGLRLIYFSYDVKMKEKGDIPEGYSVSREKKERFSLILESASTNQTSMYLCASSLKWWRDSTYEQYFGPGTRLTVT.

About this clonotype itself: A read error may be the cause here, since a much bigger clone is one base away. The gene calls are TRBV5-1 and TRBJ2-1; perhaps TRBD2 as D (5 bases). The J call may be mistaken, given a closer DNA end match to TRBJ2-7. The length of the CDR3 is 15 residues. Germline CDR1 is SGHRS and CDR2 is YFSETQ. The CDR3 coding sequence is TGCGCCAGCAGATTTAGCGTAAGCTCCTACAATGAGCAGTACTTC. This codes for CASRFSVSSYNEQYF.

This clonotype was found a few times. The rearrangement uses TRBV20-1 and TRBJ1-6; D is unclear. CDR1 and CDR2 from the germline V gene are DFQATT and SNEGSKA (reference sequence). Between the trimmed V and J ends, which lost 7 bases and 0 bases, there was a span of 13 bases. This CDR3 region has 15 residues. CDR3 loop: CSGTRRFSYNSPLHF. The CDR3 DNA is TGCAGTGGTACTAGGAGGTTCTCCTATAATTCACCCCTCCACTTT.